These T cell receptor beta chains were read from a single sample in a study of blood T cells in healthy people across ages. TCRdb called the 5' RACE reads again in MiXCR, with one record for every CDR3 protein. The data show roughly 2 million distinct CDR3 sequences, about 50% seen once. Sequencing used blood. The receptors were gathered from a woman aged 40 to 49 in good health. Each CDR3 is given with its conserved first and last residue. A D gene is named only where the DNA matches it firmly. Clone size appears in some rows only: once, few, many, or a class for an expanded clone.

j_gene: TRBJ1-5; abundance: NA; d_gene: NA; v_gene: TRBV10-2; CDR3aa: CASSDVDRSNQPQHF; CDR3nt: TGCGCCAGCAGTGATGTCGACCGTAGCAATCAGCCCCAGCATTTT
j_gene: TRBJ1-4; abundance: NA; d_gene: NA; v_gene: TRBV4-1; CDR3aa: CASSQEFPAATNEKLFF; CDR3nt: TGCGCCAGCAGCCAAGAATTCCCAGCAGCAACTAATGAAAAACTGTTTTTT
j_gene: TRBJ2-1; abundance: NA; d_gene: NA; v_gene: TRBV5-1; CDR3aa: CASNDRRGGNEQFF; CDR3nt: TGCGCCAGCAATGATCGGCGGGGCGGCAATGAGCAGTTCTTC
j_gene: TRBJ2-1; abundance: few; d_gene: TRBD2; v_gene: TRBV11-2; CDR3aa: CASSLVATSGSYNEQFF; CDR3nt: TGTGCCAGCAGCTTAGTCGCGACTAGCGGGTCCTACAATGAGCAGTTCTTC
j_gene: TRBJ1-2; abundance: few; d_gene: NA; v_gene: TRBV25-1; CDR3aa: CASSGINYGYTF; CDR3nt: TGTGCCAGCTCTGGGATCAACTATGGCTACACCTTC
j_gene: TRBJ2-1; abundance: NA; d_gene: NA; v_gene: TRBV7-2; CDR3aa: CASSLGDNRGQFF; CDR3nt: TGTGCCAGCAGCTTAGGGGACAACCGCGGGCAGTTCTTC
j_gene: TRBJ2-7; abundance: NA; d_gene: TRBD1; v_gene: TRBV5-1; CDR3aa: CASSLDRQGVGEQYF; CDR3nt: TGCGCCAGCAGCTTAGATCGACAGGGCGTGGGGGAGCAGTACTTC
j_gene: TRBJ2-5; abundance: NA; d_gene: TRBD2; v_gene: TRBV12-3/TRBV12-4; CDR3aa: CAGTGLAGGETQYF; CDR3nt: TGTGCCGGCACTGGACTAGCGGGGGGGGAGACCCAGTACTTC
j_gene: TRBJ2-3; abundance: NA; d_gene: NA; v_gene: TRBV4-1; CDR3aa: CASSQSNWDTQYF; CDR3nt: TGCGCCAGCAGCCAATCCAACTGGGATACGCAGTATTTT
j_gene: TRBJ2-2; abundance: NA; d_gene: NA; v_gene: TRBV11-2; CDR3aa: CASSPAEYWGTGELFF; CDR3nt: TGTGCCAGCAGCCCCGCTGAGTACTGGGGCACCGGGGAGCTGTTTTTT
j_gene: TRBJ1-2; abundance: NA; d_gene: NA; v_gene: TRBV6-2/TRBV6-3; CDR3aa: CASSYRNYGYTF; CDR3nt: TGTGCCAGCAGTTACAGGAACTATGGCTACACCTTC
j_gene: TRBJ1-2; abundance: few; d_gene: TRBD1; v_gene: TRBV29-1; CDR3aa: CSVEGGGSNGYTF; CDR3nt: TGCAGCGTTGAGGGAGGGGGCTCAAATGGCTACACCTTC
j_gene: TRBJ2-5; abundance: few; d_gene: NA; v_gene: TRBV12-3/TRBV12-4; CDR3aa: CASRQTGFGETQYF; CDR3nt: TGTGCCAGCAGACAAACAGGGTTCGGGGAGACCCAGTACTTC
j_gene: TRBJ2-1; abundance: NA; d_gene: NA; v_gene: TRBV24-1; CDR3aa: CATSDALTGIRSYNEQFF; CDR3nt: TGTGCCACCAGTGATGCGTTAACAGGGATTCGTTCCTACAATGAGCAGTTCTTC
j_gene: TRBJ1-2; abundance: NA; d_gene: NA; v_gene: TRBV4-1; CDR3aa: CASSQLRRDFYGYTF; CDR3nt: TGCGCCAGCAGCCAACTAAGGCGGGACTTCTATGGCTACACCTTC
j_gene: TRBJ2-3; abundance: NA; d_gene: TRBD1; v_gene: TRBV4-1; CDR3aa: CASSLGQTNTDTQYF; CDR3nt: TGCGCCAGCAGCCTGGGACAGACGAACACAGATACGCAGTATTTT
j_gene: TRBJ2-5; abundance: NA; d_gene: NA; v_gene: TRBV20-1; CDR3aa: CSASTVQETQYF; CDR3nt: TGCAGTGCCTCGACGGTTCAAGAGACCCAGTACTTC
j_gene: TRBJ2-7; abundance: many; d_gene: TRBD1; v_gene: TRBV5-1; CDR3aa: CASSLSGDRGSYEQYF; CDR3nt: TGCGCCAGCAGCTTGTCTGGGGACAGGGGGTCCTACGAGCAGTACTTC
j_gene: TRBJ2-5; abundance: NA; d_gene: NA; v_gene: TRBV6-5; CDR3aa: CASSFETDDPKSTQYF; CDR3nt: TGTGCCAGCAGTTTTGAGACAGATGATCCCAAGAGTACCCAGTACTTC
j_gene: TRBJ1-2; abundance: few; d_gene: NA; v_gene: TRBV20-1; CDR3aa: CSARAANYGYTF; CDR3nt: TGCAGTGCTAGAGCGGCGAACTATGGCTACACCTTC
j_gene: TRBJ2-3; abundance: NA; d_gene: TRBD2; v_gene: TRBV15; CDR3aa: CATSRETPTSGGGGTQYF; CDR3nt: TGTGCCACCAGCAGAGAAACACCTACTAGCGGGGGCGGAGGTACGCAGTATTTT
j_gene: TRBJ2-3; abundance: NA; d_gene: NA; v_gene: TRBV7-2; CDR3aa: CASRAQPTDTQYF; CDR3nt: TGTGCCAGCAGAGCACAGCCCACAGATACGCAGTATTTT
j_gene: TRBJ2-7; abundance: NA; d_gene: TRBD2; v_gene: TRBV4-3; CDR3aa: CASSQDFWGTSGGAYEQYF; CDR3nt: TGCGCCAGCAGCCAAGATTTTTGGGGGACTAGCGGGGGGGCCTACGAGCAGTACTTC
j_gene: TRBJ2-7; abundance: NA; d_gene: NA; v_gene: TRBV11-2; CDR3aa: CASSPDLGEQYF; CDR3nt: TGTGCCAGCAGCCCGGACCTCGGGGAGCAGTACTTC
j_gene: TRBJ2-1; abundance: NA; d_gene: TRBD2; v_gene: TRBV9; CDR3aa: CASSSRGGDSYNEQFF; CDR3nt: TGTGCCAGCAGCTCCCGTGGGGGGGACTCCTACAATGAGCAGTTCTTC
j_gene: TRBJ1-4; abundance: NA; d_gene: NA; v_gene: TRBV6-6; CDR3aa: CASRGGRSNEKLFF; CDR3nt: TGTGCCAGCAGGGGAGGCAGGTCTAATGAAAAACTGTTTTTT
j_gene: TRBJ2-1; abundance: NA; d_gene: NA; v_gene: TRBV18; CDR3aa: CASSTSGTMAFF; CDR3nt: TGTGCCAGCTCGACCTCCGGGACGATGGCGTTCTTC
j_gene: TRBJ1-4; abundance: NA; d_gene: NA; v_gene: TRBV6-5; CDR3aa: CACRRGINEKLFF; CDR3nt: TGTGCCTGCCGTCGGGGCATCAATGAAAAACTGTTTTTT
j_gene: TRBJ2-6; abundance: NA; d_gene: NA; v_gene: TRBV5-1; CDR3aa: CASSSTTGISGANVLTF; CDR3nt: TGCGCCAGCAGCTCAACTACTGGGATTTCTGGGGCCAACGTCCTGACTTTC
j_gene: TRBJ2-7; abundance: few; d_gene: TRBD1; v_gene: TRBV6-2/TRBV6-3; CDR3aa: CASSYSSGQPYEQYF; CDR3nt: TGTGCCAGCAGTTACTCTTCGGGACAGCCCTACGAGCAGTACTTC
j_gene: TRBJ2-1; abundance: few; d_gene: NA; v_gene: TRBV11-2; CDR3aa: CASSSGVNEQFF; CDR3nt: TGTGCCAGCAGCTCAGGGGTAAATGAGCAGTTCTTC
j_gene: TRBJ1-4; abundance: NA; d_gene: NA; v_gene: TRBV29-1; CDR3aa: CSVAGGIAEKLFF; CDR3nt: TGCAGCGTTGCTGGGGGAATTGCTGAAAAACTGTTTTTT
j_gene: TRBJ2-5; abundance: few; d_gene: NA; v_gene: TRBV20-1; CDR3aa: CSGEGGQETQYF; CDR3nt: TGCAGTGGCGAGGGGGGCCAAGAGACCCAGTACTTC
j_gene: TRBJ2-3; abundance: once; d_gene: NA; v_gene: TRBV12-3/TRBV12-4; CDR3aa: CASSSAGRILTDTQYF; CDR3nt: TGTGCCAGCAGTTCGGCAGGGAGAATCTTAACGGATACGCAGTATTTT
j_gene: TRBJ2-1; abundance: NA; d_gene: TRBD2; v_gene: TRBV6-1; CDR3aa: CASRPASGGAVGSYNEQFF; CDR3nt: TGTGCCAGCCGACCCGCCAGCGGGGGGGCCGTAGGTTCCTACAATGAGCAGTTCTTC
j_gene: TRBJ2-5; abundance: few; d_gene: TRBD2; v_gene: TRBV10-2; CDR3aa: CASSDTSGGLGEQYF; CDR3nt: TGCGCCAGCAGTGACACTAGCGGGGGCCTGGGTGAGCAGTACTTC
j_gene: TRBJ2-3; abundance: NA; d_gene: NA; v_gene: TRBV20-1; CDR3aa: CSASMMALDTQYF; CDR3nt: TGCAGTGCTAGTATGATGGCTCTAGATACGCAGTATTTT
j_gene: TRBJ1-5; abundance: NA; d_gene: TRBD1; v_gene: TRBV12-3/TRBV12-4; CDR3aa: CASSIDRAQNQPQHF; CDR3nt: TGTGCCAGCAGCATCGACAGGGCCCAGAATCAGCCCCAGCATTTT
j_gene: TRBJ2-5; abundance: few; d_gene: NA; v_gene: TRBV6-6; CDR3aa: CASSYFVSETQYF; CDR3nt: TGTGCCAGCAGTTACTTTGTGTCGGAGACCCAGTACTTC
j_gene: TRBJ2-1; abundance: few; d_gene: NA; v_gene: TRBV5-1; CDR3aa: CASRLKGYNEQFF; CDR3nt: TGCGCCAGTAGGCTAAAGGGGTACAATGAGCAGTTCTTC
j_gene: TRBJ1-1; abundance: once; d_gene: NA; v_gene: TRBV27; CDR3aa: CASSFRQNTEAFF; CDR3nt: TGTGCCAGCAGTTTCCGACAGAACACTGAAGCTTTCTTT
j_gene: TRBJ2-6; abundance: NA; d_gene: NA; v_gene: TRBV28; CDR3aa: CASSLSPGHSNSGANVLTF; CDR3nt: TGTGCCAGCAGTTTGTCACCGGGACACTCAAACTCTGGGGCCAACGTCCTGACTTTC
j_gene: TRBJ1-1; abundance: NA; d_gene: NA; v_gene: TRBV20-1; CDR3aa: CSAPGQGPLNTEAFF; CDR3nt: TGCAGTGCTCCTGGGCAGGGGCCATTGAACACTGAAGCTTTCTTT
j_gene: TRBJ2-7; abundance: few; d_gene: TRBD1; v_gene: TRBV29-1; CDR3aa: CSVEGGQASYEQYF; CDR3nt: TGCAGCGTTGAAGGGGGACAGGCATCCTACGAGCAGTACTTC
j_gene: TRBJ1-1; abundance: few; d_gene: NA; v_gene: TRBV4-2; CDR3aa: CASSRSGGDYTEAFF; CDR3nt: TGTGCCAGCAGCCGATCCGGGGGGGATTACACTGAAGCTTTCTTT
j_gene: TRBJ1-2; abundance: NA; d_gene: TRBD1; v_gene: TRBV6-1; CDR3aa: CASSEALGGGGYGYTF; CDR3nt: TGTGCCAGCAGTGAAGCGCTTGGAGGGGGCGGCTATGGCTACACCTTC
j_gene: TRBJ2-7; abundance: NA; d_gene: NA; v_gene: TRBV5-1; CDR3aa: CASSLGQETGEQYF; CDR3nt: TGCGCCAGCAGCTTGGGCCAGGAGACTGGCGAGCAGTACTTC
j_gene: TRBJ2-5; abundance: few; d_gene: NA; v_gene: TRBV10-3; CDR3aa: CAISESSVGETQYF; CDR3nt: TGTGCCATCAGTGAGTCCTCGGTGGGGGAGACCCAGTACTTC
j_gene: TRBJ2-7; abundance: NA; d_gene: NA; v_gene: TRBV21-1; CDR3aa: CASPLRDRVSEQYF; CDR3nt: TGTGCCAGCCCGTTGCGGGACAGGGTCTCCGAGCAGTACTTC
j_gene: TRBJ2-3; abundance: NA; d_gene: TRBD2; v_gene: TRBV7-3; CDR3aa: CASSEGLAGRLTDTQYF; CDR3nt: TGTGCCAGCAGCGAGGGGCTAGCGGGCCGGTTAACAGATACGCAGTATTTT
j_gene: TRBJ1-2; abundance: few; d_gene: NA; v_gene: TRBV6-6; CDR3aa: CASSFAEQSYGYTF; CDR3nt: TGTGCCAGCAGTTTCGCGGAGCAGTCCTATGGCTACACCTTC
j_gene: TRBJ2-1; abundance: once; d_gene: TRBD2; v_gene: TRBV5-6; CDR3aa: CASTGAGGRSWNEQFF; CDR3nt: TGTGCCAGCACGGGAGCGGGGGGGCGAAGTTGGAATGAGCAGTTCTTC
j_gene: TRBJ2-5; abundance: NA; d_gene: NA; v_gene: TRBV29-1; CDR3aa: CSVEGRNQETQYF; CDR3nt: TGCAGCGTTGAAGGACGGAACCAAGAGACCCAGTACTTC